This TCR beta chain appears in the sequencing data of a study of shared clonotypes between healthy human individuals. Every donor was a Caucasian adult from Nashville, Tennessee. There are 17 residues in the CDR3. Germline values: CDR1 MGHRA, CDR2 YSYEKL. V lost 1 base, J lost 4 bases, and 14 bases lay in between. The team ran DNA from unsorted PBMCs on ten immunoSEQ deep assay plates for sequencing. Original data processing: Junction-only immunoSEQ data arrived without quality scores, meaning filtering differed. Sequencing was performed with immunoSEQ multiplex PCR; in TCRdb, only in-frame clones are kept and a portion is missing. That table gives V, J and clone size, and the DNA gave D and trimming. The data show about 480,000 clones, with around 74% seen just once and 13% held by the top ten.

What was sequenced was PBMCs. This chain uses TRBV4-1 with TRBJ1-6; D unresolved. The source is a woman between 40 and 55 years old in good health. Some clones in this sample may be carry-over from other donors' samples. The chain's CDR3 is CASSQVDLISYNSPLHF. The CDR3 region has the DNA TGCGCCAGCAGCCAAGTGGACCTAATTTCGTATAATTCACCCCTCCACTTT.